Reported below is one TCR beta chain. This table comes from immunoSEQ multiplex PCR, and its TCRdb copy is limited to in-frame clones, with some not included. The profile covers roughly 200,000 clones, with more than 70% appearing a single time and roughly 5.6% taken by the ten largest. V lost 7 bases and J 0 bases, leaving 9 bases between the germline ends. There are 12 residues in the CDR3. Germline CDR1 SQVTM, CDR2 ANQGSEA. This sample stems from a study of blood T cell repertoires in COVID-19. At the level of the study: Sample material is recorded as cDNA or gDNA derived from T cells, B-cell-depleted T cells, or PBMCs.

The receptor comes from a man aged 35-49 years with active or convalescent COVID-19. The chain couples TRBV29-1 to TRBJ1-1, with D maybe TRBD1 (6 bases). The sample was peripheral blood. The CDR3 nucleotides read TGCAGCGGGCGGACAGTGAACACTGAAGCTTTCTTT. Its protein is CSGRTVNTEAFF.